This note documents a single T cell receptor (beta chain) sequence. This specimen belongs to a study of blood T cell repertoires in COVID-19. In the original processing: The assay estimated nucleated cells by amplifying reference gene primers. Only in-frame clones appear in the TCRdb table, and some are missing; sequencing was by immunoSEQ multiplex PCR. The V and J calls and clone size come from that table; D and trimming were worked out from the DNA. The profile shows about 170,000 clones, about 85% of them singletons. The TCR comes from a man in his sixties with acute or convalescent COVID-19. The sample taken for sequencing was peripheral blood.

CDR3: CASSSFGQITDTQYF. The CDR3 DNA reads as TGTGCCAGCAGCTCATTTGGACAGATCACAGATACGCAGTATTTT. The chain uses TRBV7-3 and TRBJ2-3, with a weak D call TRBD1 (6 bases). Trimming removed 4 bases from V and 2 bases from J, with 13 bases in between. CDR3 size: 15 residues. The germline V gene encodes CDR1 SGHTA and CDR2 FQGTGA.